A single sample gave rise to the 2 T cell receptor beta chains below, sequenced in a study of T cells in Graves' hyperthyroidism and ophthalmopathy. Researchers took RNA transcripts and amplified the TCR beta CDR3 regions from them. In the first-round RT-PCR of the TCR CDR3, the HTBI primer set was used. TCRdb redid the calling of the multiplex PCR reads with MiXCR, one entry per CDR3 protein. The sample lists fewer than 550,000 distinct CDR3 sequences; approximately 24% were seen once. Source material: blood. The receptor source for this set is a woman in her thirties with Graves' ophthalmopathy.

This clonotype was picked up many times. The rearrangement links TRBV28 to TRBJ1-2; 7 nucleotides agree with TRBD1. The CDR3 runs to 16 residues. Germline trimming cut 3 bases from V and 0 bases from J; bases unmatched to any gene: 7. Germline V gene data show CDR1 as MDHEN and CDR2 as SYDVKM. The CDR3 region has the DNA TGTGCCAGCAGTTTCCTGGACAGGACAGCTAACTATGGCTACACCTTC. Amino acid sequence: CASSFLDRTANYGYTF.

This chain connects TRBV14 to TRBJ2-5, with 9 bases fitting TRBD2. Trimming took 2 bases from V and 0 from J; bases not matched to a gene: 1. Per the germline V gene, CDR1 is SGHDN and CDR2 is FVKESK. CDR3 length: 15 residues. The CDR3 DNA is TGTGCCAGCAGCCAATCTAGCGGGGACCAAGAGACCCAGTACTTC. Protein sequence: CASSQSSGDQETQYF.